The TCR beta chain described here comes from a study of cytomegalovirus exposure and HLA in healthy donors. The PCR was carried out with 60 Vbeta primers and 13 Jbeta primers. This table comes from immunoSEQ multiplex PCR, and its TCRdb copy is limited to in-frame clones, with some not included. This table holds 150,000 or so clones, 75% to 80% found once. This clone showed up just once. V lost 3 bases to trimming and J lost 6 bases, with 20 bases between them. From germline, CDR1 is SGDLS and CDR2 YYNGEE. The CDR3 totals 16 residues. This TCR came from a man aged 50-59 years in good health and CMV-seropositive. The chain employs TRBV9 and TRBJ2-3; TRBD2 is a possible D gene (7 bases). The sequenced sample was PBMCs. CDR3 protein: CASSGISLGGPDTQYF. The CDR3 DNA is TGTGCCAGCAGCGGCATTTCCCTGGGGGGGCCGGATACGCAGTATTTT.